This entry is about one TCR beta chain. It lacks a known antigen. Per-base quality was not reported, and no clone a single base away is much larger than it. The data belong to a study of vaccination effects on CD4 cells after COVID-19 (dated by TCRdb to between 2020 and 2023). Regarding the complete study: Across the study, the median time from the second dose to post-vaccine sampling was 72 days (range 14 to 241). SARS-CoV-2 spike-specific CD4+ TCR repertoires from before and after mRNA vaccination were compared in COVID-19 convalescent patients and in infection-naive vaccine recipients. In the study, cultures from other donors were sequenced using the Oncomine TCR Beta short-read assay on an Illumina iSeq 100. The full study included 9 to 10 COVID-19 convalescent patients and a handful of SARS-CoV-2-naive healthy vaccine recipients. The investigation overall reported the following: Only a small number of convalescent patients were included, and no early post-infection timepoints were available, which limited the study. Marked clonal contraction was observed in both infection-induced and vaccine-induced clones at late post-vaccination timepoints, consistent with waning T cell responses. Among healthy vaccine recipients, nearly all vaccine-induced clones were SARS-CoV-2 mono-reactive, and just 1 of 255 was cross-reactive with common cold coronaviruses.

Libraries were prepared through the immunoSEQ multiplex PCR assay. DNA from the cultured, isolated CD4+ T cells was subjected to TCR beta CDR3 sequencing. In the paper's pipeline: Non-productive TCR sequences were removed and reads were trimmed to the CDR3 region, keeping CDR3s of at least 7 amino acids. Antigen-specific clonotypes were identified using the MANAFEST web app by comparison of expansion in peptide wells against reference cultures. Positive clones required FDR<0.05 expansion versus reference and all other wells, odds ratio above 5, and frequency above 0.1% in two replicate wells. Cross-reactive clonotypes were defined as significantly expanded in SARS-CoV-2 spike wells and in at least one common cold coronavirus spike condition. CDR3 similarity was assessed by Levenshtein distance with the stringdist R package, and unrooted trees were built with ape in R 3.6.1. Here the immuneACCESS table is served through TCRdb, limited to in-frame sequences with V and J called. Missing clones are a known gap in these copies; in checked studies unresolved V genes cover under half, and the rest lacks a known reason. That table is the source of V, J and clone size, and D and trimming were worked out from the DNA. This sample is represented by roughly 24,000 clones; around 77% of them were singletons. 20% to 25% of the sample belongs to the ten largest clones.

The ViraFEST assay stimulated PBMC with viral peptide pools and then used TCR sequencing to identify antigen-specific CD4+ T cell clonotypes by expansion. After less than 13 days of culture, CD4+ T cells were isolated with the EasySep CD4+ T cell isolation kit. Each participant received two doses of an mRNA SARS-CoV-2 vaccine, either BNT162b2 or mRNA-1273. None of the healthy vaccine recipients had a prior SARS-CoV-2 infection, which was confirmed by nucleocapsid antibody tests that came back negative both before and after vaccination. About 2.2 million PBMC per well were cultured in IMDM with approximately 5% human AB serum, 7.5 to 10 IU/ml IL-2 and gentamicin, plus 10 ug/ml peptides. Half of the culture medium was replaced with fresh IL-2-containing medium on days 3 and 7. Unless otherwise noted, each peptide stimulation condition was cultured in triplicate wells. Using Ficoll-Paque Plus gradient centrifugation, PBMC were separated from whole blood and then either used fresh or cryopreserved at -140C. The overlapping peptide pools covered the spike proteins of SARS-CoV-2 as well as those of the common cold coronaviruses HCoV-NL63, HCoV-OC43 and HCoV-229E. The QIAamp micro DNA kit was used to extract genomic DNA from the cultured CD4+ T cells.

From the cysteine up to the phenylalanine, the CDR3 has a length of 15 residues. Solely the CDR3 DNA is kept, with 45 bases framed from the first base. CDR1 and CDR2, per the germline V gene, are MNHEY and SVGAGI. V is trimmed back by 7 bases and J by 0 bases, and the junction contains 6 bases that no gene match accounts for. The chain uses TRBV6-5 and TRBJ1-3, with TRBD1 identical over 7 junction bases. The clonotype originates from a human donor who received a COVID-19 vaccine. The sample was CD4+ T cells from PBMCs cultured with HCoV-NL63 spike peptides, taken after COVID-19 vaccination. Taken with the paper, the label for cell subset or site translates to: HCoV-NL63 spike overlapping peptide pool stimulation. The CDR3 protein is CASKGAGGSGNTIYF. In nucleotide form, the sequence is TGTGCCAGCAAGGGGGCAGGAGGCTCTGGAAACACCATATATTTT.